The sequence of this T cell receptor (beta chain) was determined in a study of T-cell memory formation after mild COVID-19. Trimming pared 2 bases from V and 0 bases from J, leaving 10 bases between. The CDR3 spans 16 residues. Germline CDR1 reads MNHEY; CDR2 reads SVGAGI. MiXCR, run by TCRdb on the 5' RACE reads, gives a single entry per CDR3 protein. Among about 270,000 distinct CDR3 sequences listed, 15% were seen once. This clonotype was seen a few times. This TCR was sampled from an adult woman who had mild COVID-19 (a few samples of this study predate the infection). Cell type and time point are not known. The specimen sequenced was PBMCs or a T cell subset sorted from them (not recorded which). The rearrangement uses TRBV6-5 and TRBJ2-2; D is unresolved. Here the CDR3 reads CASSYLPQPNTGELFF. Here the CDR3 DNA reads TGTGCCAGCAGTTACCTCCCTCAGCCGAACACCGGGGAGCTGTTTTTT.